This TCR beta chain was sequenced during a study of CDR3 diversity in severe acne. TCRdb called the PCR reads again in MiXCR, with one record for every CDR3 protein. The repertoire has under 95,000 distinct CDR3 sequences, 45% to 55% of them found once; the top ten carry 10%. This receptor was taken from a male donor in good health, serving as a control. Source material: blood.

Here the CDR3 DNA reads TGTGCCAGCAGGATCCTACCGACAGGGGCTGCGAACACTGAAGCTTTCTTT. It translates to CASRILPTGAANTEAFF. The rearrangement joins TRBV10-3 to TRBJ1-1; 8 bases are shared with TRBD1. The CDR3 has 17 residues. Germline V lookup: CDR1 ENHRY, CDR2 SYGVKD. Trimming took 10 bases from V and 1 from J; bases not matched to a gene: 17.